The source of this T cell receptor (beta chain) is a study of CD8 T cells in ankylosing spondylitis. TCRdb passed the 5' RACE reads through MiXCR, listing each CDR3 protein once. The table lists 250,000 to 400,000 distinct CDR3 sequences, around a tenth of them singletons. Germline assignment: CDR1 SGHRS and CDR2 YFSETQ. The ends were cut back, 2 bases at V and 5 bases at J, with 20 bases in the middle. The CDR3 is 17 residues long. This clonotype was seen repeatedly, ten times or more. The sequencing input was blood, either unsorted or a sorted T cell fraction (not recorded which). This TCR was sampled from a female donor with ankylosing spondylitis or in good health (not recorded which). The chain couples TRBV5-1 to TRBJ2-1; possibly TRBD1 for D (5 bases). CDR3 sequence reads: CASSFRADGYHNNEQFF. The CDR3 bases are TGCGCCAGCAGCTTCAGGGCGGACGGATACCATAACAATGAGCAGTTCTTC.